Listed below are T cell receptor beta chains from one sample, sequenced in a study of cytotoxic CD8 clonotypes in ibrutinib-treated CLL. Produced via immunoSEQ multiplex PCR; TCRdb's table is partial and in-frame only. The sample lists over 250,000 clones, roughly three quarters occurring once. The sequencing here drew on PBMCs, taken at disease progression, from a patient treated with ibrutinib. The source of these receptors is a human donor with chronic lymphocytic leukemia. The CDR3 runs from the conserved cysteine through the conserved F or W. The D gene is left open where the match is weak. Expanded clones are given a class, and other clones once, few, many or no size at all.

cdr3_nt: TGTGCCAGCAGCTTTTGGCCGGGAGGTAGTTACGAGCAGTACTTC; cdr3_aa: CASSFWPGGSYEQYF; j_call: TRBJ2-7; clone_size: once; d_call: TRBD2; v_call: TRBV7-2
cdr3_nt: TGTGCCAGCAGCAGAGGGACTAGCGGGAGGGCCGATACGCAGTATTTT; cdr3_aa: CASSRGTSGRADTQYF; j_call: TRBJ2-3; clone_size: .; d_call: TRBD2; v_call: TRBV11-2
cdr3_nt: TGTGCCAGCAGTGAGTTTAGCGGGGACTACGAGCAGTACTTC; cdr3_aa: CASSEFSGDYEQYF; j_call: TRBJ2-7; clone_size: .; d_call: TRBD2; v_call: TRBV2
cdr3_nt: TGCAGCGTTGTGGACACGGCTAACTATGGCTACACCTTC; cdr3_aa: CSVVDTANYGYTF; j_call: TRBJ1-2; clone_size: .; d_call: .; v_call: TRBV29-1
cdr3_nt: TGTGCCAGCAGCTTGGGGCGTAGAAATTTCGCTGGAAACACCATATATTTT; cdr3_aa: CASSLGRRNFAGNTIYF; j_call: TRBJ1-3; clone_size: .; d_call: .; v_call: TRBV5-6
cdr3_nt: TGTGCCAGCAGCTATAGGACAGGTGTAGTCGACGAGCAGTACTTC; cdr3_aa: CASSYRTGVVDEQYF; j_call: TRBJ2-7; clone_size: .; d_call: TRBD1; v_call: TRBV7-2
cdr3_nt: TGTGCCAGTAGAGACCAGGGGGCGGGCAATCAGCCCCAGCATTTT; cdr3_aa: CASRDQGAGNQPQHF; j_call: TRBJ1-5; clone_size: once; d_call: TRBD1; v_call: TRBV19
cdr3_nt: TGTGCCAGCAGCCCTGGGGTCGAGACCCAGTACTTC; cdr3_aa: CASSPGVETQYF; j_call: TRBJ2-5; clone_size: .; d_call: .; v_call: TRBV11-2
cdr3_nt: TGTGCCAGCAGCCGTCTAGCGGGGGGGGATACGCAGTATTTT; cdr3_aa: CASSRLAGGDTQYF; j_call: TRBJ2-3; clone_size: .; d_call: TRBD2; v_call: TRBV5-4
cdr3_nt: TGCGCCAGCAGTCAACGGACAGCCTACGAGCAGTACTTC; cdr3_aa: CASSQRTAYEQYF; j_call: TRBJ2-7; clone_size: .; d_call: .; v_call: TRBV23-1
cdr3_nt: TGTGCCAGCAGTTTAAGCGGGAGGTTTAATGAGCAGTTCTTC; cdr3_aa: CASSLSGRFNEQFF; j_call: TRBJ2-1; clone_size: .; d_call: TRBD2; v_call: TRBV27
cdr3_nt: TGTGCCAGCAGCCCAATGGAGTCTGGTCAGCCCCAGCATTTT; cdr3_aa: CASSPMESGQPQHF; j_call: TRBJ1-5; clone_size: .; d_call: .; v_call: TRBV7-8
cdr3_nt: TGTGCCAGCAGACTAGCGGGAAGCACAGATACGCAGTATTTT; cdr3_aa: CASRLAGSTDTQYF; j_call: TRBJ2-3; clone_size: .; d_call: TRBD2; v_call: TRBV28
cdr3_nt: TGCGCCAGCAGTCCCTCCGGCGCTTCCGACGGTTTTACTGAAGCTTTCTTT; cdr3_aa: CASSPSGASDGFTEAFF; j_call: TRBJ1-1; clone_size: .; d_call: .; v_call: TRBV23-1
cdr3_nt: TGTGCCAGCAGCTTTGTCGGCGGGACCTACGAGCAGTACTTC; cdr3_aa: CASSFVGGTYEQYF; j_call: TRBJ2-7; clone_size: .; d_call: .; v_call: TRBV5-5
cdr3_nt: TGTGCCAGCAGCTTAGGGCTTGAGGGAGGGAACACCGGGGAGCTGTTTTTT; cdr3_aa: CASSLGLEGGNTGELFF; j_call: TRBJ2-2; clone_size: .; d_call: .; v_call: TRBV11-3
cdr3_nt: TGCGCCAGCAGCCACGTTGGAGGAACCTACGAGCAGTACTTC; cdr3_aa: CASSHVGGTYEQYF; j_call: TRBJ2-7; clone_size: .; d_call: .; v_call: TRBV4-1
cdr3_nt: TGTGCCAGCAGCTTAGGATCACAAGAGACCCAGTACTTC; cdr3_aa: CASSLGSQETQYF; j_call: TRBJ2-5; clone_size: few; d_call: .; v_call: TRBV5-4
cdr3_nt: TGCGCCAGCAGTGTTCGAGGGGAGCAGTACGAGCAGTACTTC; cdr3_aa: CASSVRGEQYEQYF; j_call: TRBJ2-7; clone_size: .; d_call: .; v_call: TRBV10-2
cdr3_nt: TGCAGCGTCCCCCTAGGGGGCCAGTACTTC; cdr3_aa: CSVPLGGQYF; j_call: TRBJ2-5; clone_size: .; d_call: .; v_call: TRBV29-1
cdr3_nt: TGTGCCATCAGTGAGTCGAACCCTACAGATACGCAGTATTTT; cdr3_aa: CAISESNPTDTQYF; j_call: TRBJ2-3; clone_size: .; d_call: .; v_call: TRBV10-3
cdr3_nt: TGTGCCAGCAGCGTAGCTCCTAGCGGGAGTTCGCAGTATTTT; cdr3_aa: CASSVAPSGSSQYF; j_call: TRBJ2-3; clone_size: .; d_call: TRBD2; v_call: TRBV9
cdr3_nt: TGTGCCAGCAGCTTAGTTCAGGACACGGAGCAGTACTTC; cdr3_aa: CASSLVQDTEQYF; j_call: TRBJ2-7; clone_size: .; d_call: .; v_call: TRBV11-2
cdr3_nt: TGCAGTGCCGGGACTTACTACGAGCAGTACTTC; cdr3_aa: CSAGTYYEQYF; j_call: TRBJ2-7; clone_size: .; d_call: .; v_call: TRBV20-1
cdr3_nt: TGTGCCAGCAGCACGGGGGGGCGTGGTACTGAAGCTTTCTTT; cdr3_aa: CASSTGGRGTEAFF; j_call: TRBJ1-1; clone_size: .; d_call: .; v_call: TRBV21-1
cdr3_nt: TGTGCCAGCAGCCTGGGTCTGGAGTCTTCCAAGTACTTC; cdr3_aa: CASSLGLESSKYF; j_call: TRBJ2-5; clone_size: .; d_call: .; v_call: TRBV5-6
cdr3_nt: TGTGCCAGCGAGCTAGCGGGGGTCACAGATACGCAGTATTTT; cdr3_aa: CASELAGVTDTQYF; j_call: TRBJ2-3; clone_size: .; d_call: TRBD2; v_call: TRBV7-9
cdr3_nt: TGCGCCAGCAGCTTGTGGGACTATACAGATACGCAGTATTTT; cdr3_aa: CASSLWDYTDTQYF; j_call: TRBJ2-3; clone_size: .; d_call: TRBD2; v_call: TRBV5-1
cdr3_nt: TGTGCCAGCAGCCCCGGGGGGACGCAGTACTTC; cdr3_aa: CASSPGGTQYF; j_call: TRBJ2-7; clone_size: .; d_call: TRBD2; v_call: TRBV11-2
cdr3_nt: TGTGCCATCAGGCGGGACAGGGGGTGGGAGCAGTACTTC; cdr3_aa: CAIRRDRGWEQYF; j_call: TRBJ2-7; clone_size: few; d_call: TRBD1; v_call: TRBV10-3
cdr3_nt: TGTGCCAGCAGCCTGAGCGGGAGGGCCCGCTACGAGCAGTACTTC; cdr3_aa: CASSLSGRARYEQYF; j_call: TRBJ2-7; clone_size: .; d_call: TRBD2; v_call: TRBV7-9
cdr3_nt: TGTGCCAGCTCACCGGGACTAGCGGGGAGTTACAATGAGCAGTTCTTC; cdr3_aa: CASSPGLAGSYNEQFF; j_call: TRBJ2-1; clone_size: few; d_call: TRBD2; v_call: TRBV18
cdr3_nt: TGCAGCGTACTGACTAGCGGGGGGATTGAGCAGTTCTTC; cdr3_aa: CSVLTSGGIEQFF; j_call: TRBJ2-1; clone_size: .; d_call: TRBD2; v_call: TRBV29-1
cdr3_nt: TGCGCCAGCAGCTTGTTCGGGAGAGTCGGGGAGCTGTTTTTT; cdr3_aa: CASSLFGRVGELFF; j_call: TRBJ2-2; clone_size: .; d_call: .; v_call: TRBV5-1
cdr3_nt: TGTGCCAGCAGCCTTAGCTCTGGGGCCAACGTCCTGACTTTC; cdr3_aa: CASSLSSGANVLTF; j_call: TRBJ2-6; clone_size: .; d_call: .; v_call: TRBV5-6
cdr3_nt: TGCAGCGTTCCTAGCGGGAGTTGGCATGAGCAGTTCTTC; cdr3_aa: CSVPSGSWHEQFF; j_call: TRBJ2-1; clone_size: .; d_call: TRBD2; v_call: TRBV29-1
cdr3_nt: TGTGCCAGCAACTCCGGGACAGGGTTTACCGGGGAGCTGTTTTTT; cdr3_aa: CASNSGTGFTGELFF; j_call: TRBJ2-2; clone_size: few; d_call: TRBD1; v_call: TRBV25-1
cdr3_nt: TGCGCCAGTAGGGACCGCAGCACAGATACGCAGTATTTT; cdr3_aa: CASRDRSTDTQYF; j_call: TRBJ2-3; clone_size: .; d_call: .; v_call: TRBV10-2
cdr3_nt: TGTGCTAGTGAGAGCGGGAGCTCCTACAATGAGCAGTTCTTC; cdr3_aa: CASESGSSYNEQFF; j_call: TRBJ2-1; clone_size: few; d_call: TRBD2; v_call: TRBV12-5
cdr3_nt: TGTGCCAGCAGCCAAGGAGCGGGGGGTTTATATGAGCAGTTCTTC; cdr3_aa: CASSQGAGGLYEQFF; j_call: TRBJ2-1; clone_size: .; d_call: TRBD2; v_call: TRBV14
cdr3_nt: TGTGCCAGCTCACCCACGACAGGGGTCTATAATTCACCCCTCCACTTT; cdr3_aa: CASSPTTGVYNSPLHF; j_call: TRBJ1-6; clone_size: .; d_call: TRBD1; v_call: TRBV18
cdr3_nt: TGTGCCAGCAGCTTGCCACAGAGCTATGGCTACACCTTC; cdr3_aa: CASSLPQSYGYTF; j_call: TRBJ1-2; clone_size: .; d_call: .; v_call: TRBV7-9
cdr3_nt: TGTGCCAGCAGCGTATACCGCGGGGGCGTATCGACAGATACGCAGTATTTT; cdr3_aa: CASSVYRGGVSTDTQYF; j_call: TRBJ2-3; clone_size: .; d_call: .; v_call: TRBV9
cdr3_nt: TGTGCCAGCAGTGAATTGTCGATTCGAGGGAACACTGAAGCTTTCTTT; cdr3_aa: CASSELSIRGNTEAFF; j_call: TRBJ1-1; clone_size: .; d_call: .; v_call: TRBV6-1
cdr3_nt: TGTGCCAGCAGCTTCTACAGGGGAAGGGATGAAAAACTGTTTTTT; cdr3_aa: CASSFYRGRDEKLFF; j_call: TRBJ1-4; clone_size: .; d_call: TRBD1; v_call: TRBV7-2
cdr3_nt: TGCGCCAGCAGCCTGTGGACAGGGGGGCCACTCTATGGCTACACCTTC; cdr3_aa: CASSLWTGGPLYGYTF; j_call: TRBJ1-2; clone_size: .; d_call: TRBD1; v_call: TRBV5-1
cdr3_nt: TGCGCCAGCAGCCAAGATTTCTCCGGGGGGGGCTATGGCTACACCTTC; cdr3_aa: CASSQDFSGGGYGYTF; j_call: TRBJ1-2; clone_size: .; d_call: .; v_call: TRBV4-3
cdr3_nt: TGCGCCAGCAGCTTGGAGCCAGGACACAATCAGCCCCAGCATTTT; cdr3_aa: CASSLEPGHNQPQHF; j_call: TRBJ1-5; clone_size: once; d_call: .; v_call: TRBV5-1
cdr3_nt: TGTGCCAGCAGTGATCTTGTGGCATTGTACCAAGAGACCCAGTACTTC; cdr3_aa: CASSDLVALYQETQYF; j_call: TRBJ2-5; clone_size: few; d_call: .; v_call: TRBV6-1